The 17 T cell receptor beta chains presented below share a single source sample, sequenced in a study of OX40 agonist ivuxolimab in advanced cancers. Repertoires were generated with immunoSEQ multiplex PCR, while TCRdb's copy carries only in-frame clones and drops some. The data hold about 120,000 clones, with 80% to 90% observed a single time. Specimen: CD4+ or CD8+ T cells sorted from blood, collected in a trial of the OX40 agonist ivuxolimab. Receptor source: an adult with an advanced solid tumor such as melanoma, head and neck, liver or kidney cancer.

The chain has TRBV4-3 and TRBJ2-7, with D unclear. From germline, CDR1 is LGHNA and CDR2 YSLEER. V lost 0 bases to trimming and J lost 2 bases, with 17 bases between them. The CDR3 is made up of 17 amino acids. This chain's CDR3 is CASSQDVEPRSTYEQYF. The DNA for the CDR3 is TGCGCCAGCAGCCAAGATGTCGAGCCACGGAGTACCTACGAGCAGTACTTC.

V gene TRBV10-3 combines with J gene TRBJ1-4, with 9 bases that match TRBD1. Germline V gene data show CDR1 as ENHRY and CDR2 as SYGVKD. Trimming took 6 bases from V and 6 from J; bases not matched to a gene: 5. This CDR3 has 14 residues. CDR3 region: CAIRPGQGDEKLFF. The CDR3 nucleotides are TGTGCCATCAGACCGGGACAGGGAGATGAAAAACTGTTTTTT.

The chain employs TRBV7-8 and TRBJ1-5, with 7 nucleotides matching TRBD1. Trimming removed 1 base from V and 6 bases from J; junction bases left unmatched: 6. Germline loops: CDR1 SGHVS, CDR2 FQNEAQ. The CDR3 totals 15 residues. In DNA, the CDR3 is TGTGCCAGCAGCTTAGATACAGGGGTGACTCAGCCCCAGCATTTT. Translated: CASSLDTGVTQPQHF.

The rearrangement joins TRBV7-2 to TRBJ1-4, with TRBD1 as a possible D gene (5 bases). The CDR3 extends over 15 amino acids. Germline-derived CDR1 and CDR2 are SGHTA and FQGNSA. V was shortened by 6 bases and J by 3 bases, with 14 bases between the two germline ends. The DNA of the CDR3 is TGTGCCAGCAGTACAGGTTCTAAGGCTAATGAAAAACTGTTTTTT. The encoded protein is CASSTGSKANEKLFF. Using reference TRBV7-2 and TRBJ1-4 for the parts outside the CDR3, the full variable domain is GAGVSQSPSNKVTEKGKDVELRCDPISGHTALYWYRQSLGQGLEFLIYFQGNSAPDKSGLPSDRFSAERTGGSVSTLTIQRTQQEDSAVYLCASSTGSKANEKLFFGSGTQLSVL.

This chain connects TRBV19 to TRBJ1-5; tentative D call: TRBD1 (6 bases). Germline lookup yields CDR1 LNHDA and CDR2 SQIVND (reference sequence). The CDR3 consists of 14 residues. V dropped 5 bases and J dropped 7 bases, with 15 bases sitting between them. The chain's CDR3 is CASSFGQRGQPQHF. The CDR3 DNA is TGTGCCAGTAGTTTCGGACAGAGAGGCCAGCCCCAGCATTTT.

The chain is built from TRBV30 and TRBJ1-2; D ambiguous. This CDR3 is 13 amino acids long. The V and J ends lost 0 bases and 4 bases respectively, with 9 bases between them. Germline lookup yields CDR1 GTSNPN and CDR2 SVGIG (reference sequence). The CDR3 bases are TGTGCCTGGAGTGTACACTCGGGCTATGGCTACACCTTC. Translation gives CAWSVHSGYGYTF.

Here the CDR3 reads CASSYKTMMNTEAFF. CDR3 DNA sequence: TGTGCCAGCAGTTACAAGACAATGATGAACACTGAAGCTTTCTTT. The rearrangement joins TRBV6-5 to TRBJ1-1, with unresolved D. The germline CDR1 and CDR2 sequences are MNHEY and SVGAGI. This CDR3 comprises 15 residues. The V and J ends lost 2 bases and 0 bases respectively, with 10 bases between them.

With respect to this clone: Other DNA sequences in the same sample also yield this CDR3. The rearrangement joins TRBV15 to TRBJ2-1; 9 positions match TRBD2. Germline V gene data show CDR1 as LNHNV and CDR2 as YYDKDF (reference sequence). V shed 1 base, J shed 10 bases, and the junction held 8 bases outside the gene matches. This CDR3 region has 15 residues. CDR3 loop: CATSRGSGGLAEQFF. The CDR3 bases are TGTGCCACCAGCAGAGGCAGCGGGGGGCTTGCCGAGCAGTTCTTC.

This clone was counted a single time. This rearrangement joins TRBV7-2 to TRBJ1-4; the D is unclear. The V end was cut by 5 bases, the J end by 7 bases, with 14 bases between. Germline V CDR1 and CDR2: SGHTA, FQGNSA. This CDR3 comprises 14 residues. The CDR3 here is CASSLLTESEKLFF. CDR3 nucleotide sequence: TGTGCCAGCAGCCTTTTGACTGAGAGTGAAAAACTGTTTTTT. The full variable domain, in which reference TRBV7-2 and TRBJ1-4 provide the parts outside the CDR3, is GAGVSQSPSNKVTEKGKDVELRCDPISGHTALYWYRQSLGQGLEFLIYFQGNSAPDKSGLPSDRFSAERTGGSVSTLTIQRTQQEDSAVYLCASSLLTESEKLFFGSGTQLSVL.

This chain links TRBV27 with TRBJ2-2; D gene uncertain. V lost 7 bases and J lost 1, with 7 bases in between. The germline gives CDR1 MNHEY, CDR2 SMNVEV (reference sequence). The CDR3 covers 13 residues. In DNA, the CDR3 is TGTGCCAGCAAAAGGGTGAACACCGGGGAGCTGTTTTTT. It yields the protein CASKRVNTGELFF.

In DNA form, the CDR3 reads TGTGCCAGCAGCAGGGACGGCGAGCAGTTCTTC. It encodes CASSRDGEQFF. The V call is TRBV5-6, the J call TRBJ2-1; D tentatively reads TRBD1 or TRBD2 (5 bases each). This CDR3 contains 11 residues. Germline V gene data show CDR1 as SGHDT and CDR2 as YYEEEE. Deletions cut 4 bases from V and 10 bases from J, with 9 bases between.

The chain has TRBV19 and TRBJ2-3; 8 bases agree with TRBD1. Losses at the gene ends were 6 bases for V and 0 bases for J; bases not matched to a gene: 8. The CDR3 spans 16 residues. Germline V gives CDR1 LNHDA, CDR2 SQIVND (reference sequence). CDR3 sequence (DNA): TGTGCCAGTAGCGACAGGGGACCTCCTAGCACAGATACGCAGTATTTT. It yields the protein CASSDRGPPSTDTQYF.

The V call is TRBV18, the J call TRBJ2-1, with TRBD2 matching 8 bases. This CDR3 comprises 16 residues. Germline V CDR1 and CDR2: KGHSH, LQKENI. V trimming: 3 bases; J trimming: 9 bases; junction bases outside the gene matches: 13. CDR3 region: CASSPRGELLIGEQFF. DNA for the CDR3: TGTGCCAGCTCACCGCGGGGGGAATTACTTATCGGTGAGCAGTTCTTC.

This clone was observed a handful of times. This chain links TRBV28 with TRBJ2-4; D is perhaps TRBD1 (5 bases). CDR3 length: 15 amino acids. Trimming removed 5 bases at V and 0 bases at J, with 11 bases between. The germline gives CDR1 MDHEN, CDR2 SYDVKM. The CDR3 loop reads CASSRSDRAKNIQYF. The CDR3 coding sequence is TGTGCCAGCAGTCGCTCCGACAGAGCCAAAAACATTCAGTACTTC.

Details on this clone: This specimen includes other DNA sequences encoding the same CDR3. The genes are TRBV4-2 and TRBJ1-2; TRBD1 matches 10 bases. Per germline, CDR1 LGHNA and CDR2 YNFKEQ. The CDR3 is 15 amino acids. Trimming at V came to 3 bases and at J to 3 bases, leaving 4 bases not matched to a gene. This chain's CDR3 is CASSHSTGGDYGYTF. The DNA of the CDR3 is TGTGCCAGCAGCCATTCGACAGGGGGCGACTATGGCTACACCTTC.

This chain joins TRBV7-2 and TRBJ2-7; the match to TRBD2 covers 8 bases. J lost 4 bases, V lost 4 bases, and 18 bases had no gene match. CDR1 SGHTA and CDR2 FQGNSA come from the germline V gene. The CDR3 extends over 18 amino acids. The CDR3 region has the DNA TGTGCCAGCAGCTCCCCCGTCCGCGGGGGGACTACCCGATACGAGCAGTACTTC. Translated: CASSSPVRGGTTRYEQYF.

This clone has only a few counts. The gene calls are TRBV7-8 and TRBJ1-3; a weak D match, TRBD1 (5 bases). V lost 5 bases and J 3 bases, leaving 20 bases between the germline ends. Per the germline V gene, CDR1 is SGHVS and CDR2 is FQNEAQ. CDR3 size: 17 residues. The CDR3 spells CASSRITGSESGNTIYF. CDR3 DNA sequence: TGTGCCAGCAGCAGAATAACAGGATCCGAAAGTGGAAACACCATATATTTT.